Following are 24 T cell receptor beta chains from one sample sequenced in a study of T cells in Graves' hyperthyroidism and ophthalmopathy. RNA transcripts gave rise to amplified TCR beta CDR3 regions. HTBI primers were used for first-round RT-PCR of the TCR CDR3. TCRdb re-derived calls from the multiplex PCR reads in MiXCR, one entry per CDR3 protein. Of over 550,000 distinct CDR3 sequences in the sample, over 15% are singletons; the top ten hold 18%. The sequencing input was blood. The receptors here all came from a woman in her late teens or twenties with Graves' hyperthyroidism.

The chain combines TRBV12-3 or TRBV12-4 with TRBJ2-6; perhaps TRBD2 as D (5 bases). The length of the CDR3 is 15 residues. Trimming removed 2 bases at V and 2 bases at J, with 7 bases between. The CDR3, as DNA: TGTGCCAGCAGTTTAACCGGGGCTGGGGCCAACGTCCTGACTTTC. Translating gives CASSLTGAGANVLTF.

This clonotype was detected many times. The chain recombines TRBV7-9 with TRBJ2-3; D is uncertain. The ends were cut back, 2 bases at V and 0 bases at J, with 9 bases in the middle. The CDR3 sequence is 15 residues long. Germline V lookup: CDR1 SEHNR, CDR2 FQNEAQ (reference sequence). CDR3 sequence: CASSLTLTSTDTQYF. DNA for the CDR3: TGTGCCAGCAGCTTAACGTTAACTAGCACAGATACGCAGTATTTT.

At least ten counts were recorded for this clonotype. The rearrangement joins TRBV7-2 to TRBJ2-3, with TRBD2 matching over 8 bases. There are 14 residues in the CDR3. With 4 bases clipped from V and 1 base from J, the junction kept 1 base outside the gene matches. Germline V gene sequence: CDR1 SGHTA, CDR2 FQGNSA. The CDR3 here is CASSSGLGTDTQYF. The CDR3 region has the DNA TGTGCCAGCAGCTCGGGACTAGGCACAGATACGCAGTATTTT.

Ten or more counts support this clonotype. V and J are TRBV11-3 and TRBJ2-7; D possibly corresponds to TRBD1 (5 bases). This CDR3 spans 19 amino acids. Between the trimmed V and J ends, which lost 2 bases and 1 base, there was a span of 24 bases. Germline V gives CDR1 SGHNT, CDR2 YENEEA. The CDR3 coding sequence is TGTGCCAGCAGCTTATTGCAGTCGGATGTAATAGGGGATTCCTACGAGCAGTACTTC. Protein: CASSLLQSDVIGDSYEQYF.

The chain joins TRBV11-2 to TRBJ1-4; a possible D gene is TRBD1 (5 bases). This CDR3 has 17 residues. The V gene lost 3 bases and the J gene lost 0 bases, with 14 bases spanning the gap. Germline assignment: CDR1 SGHAT and CDR2 FQNNGV. CDR3 in amino acids: CASSFGTGFATNEKLFF. As DNA, the CDR3 is TGTGCCAGCAGCTTTGGAACAGGATTTGCAACTAATGAAAAACTGTTTTTT.

This clonotype was recorded at least ten times. The rearrangement joins TRBV7-2 to TRBJ1-5; D is uncertain. The germline V gene has CDR1 SGHTA and CDR2 FQGNSA. The V end was cut by 2 bases, the J end by 6 bases, with 5 bases between. The CDR3 runs 12 residues. The CDR3 is CASSLFGQPQHF. CDR3 nucleotides: TGTGCCAGCAGCTTATTTGGTCAGCCCCAGCATTTT.

The chain joins TRBV12-3 or TRBV12-4 to TRBJ1-4; D unclear. The CDR3 runs 14 residues. V was clipped by 4 bases and J by 14 bases, with 20 bases between them. CDR3 protein: CASSYLAGSESLFF. The CDR3 DNA sequence: TGTGCCAGCAGTTATCTGGCAGGTTCGGAAAGCCTGTTTTTT.

The J gene is TRBJ1-2, the V gene TRBV7-9, with D hard to call. Germline assignment: CDR1 SEHNR and CDR2 FQNEAQ (reference sequence). CDR3 length: 15 residues. The germline V and J ends were trimmed by 3 bases and 4 bases, with 15 bases remaining between them. CDR3 amino acids: CASSFSGRIGYGYTF. CDR3 DNA: TGTGCCAGCAGCTTTAGTGGCAGAATTGGCTATGGCTACACCTTC.

This clonotype was seen at least ten times. The rearrangement uses TRBV6-1 and TRBJ2-2, with a weak D call TRBD1 (6 bases). CDR1 is MNHNS and CDR2 is SASEGT in the germline V gene. The CDR3 runs 16 residues. Trimming removed 5 bases at V and 0 bases at J, with 13 bases between. The CDR3 region has the DNA TGTGCCAGCAGTTTCGCCGGGACAACGAACACCGGGGAGCTGTTTTTT. Translated, it gives CASSFAGTTNTGELFF.

The chain has TRBV18 and TRBJ1-1; tentative D call: TRBD1 (6 bases). Germline V lookup: CDR1 KGHSH, CDR2 LQKENI. Between the trimmed V and J ends, which lost 3 bases and 1 base, there was a span of 15 bases. CDR3 length: 16 amino acids. Here the CDR3 reads CASSPLTGTRNTEAFF. In DNA, the CDR3 is TGTGCCAGCTCACCTCTGACAGGAACGAGGAACACTGAAGCTTTCTTT.

V usage is TRBV6-2 or TRBV6-3 and J usage is TRBJ2-1; 8 bases fit TRBD2. V gave up 8 bases and J gave up 1 base; unmatched junction bases: 10. In germline, CDR1 is MNHEY, CDR2 SVGEGT. The CDR3 is made up of 16 amino acids. The CDR3 region is CASFSFSGVSYNEQFF. The CDR3, as DNA: TGTGCCAGCTTCTCCTTTAGCGGGGTATCCTACAATGAGCAGTTCTTC.

This sequence joins TRBV4-2 and TRBJ2-5; 10 bases are a match to TRBD1. V lost 3 bases and J lost 4; bases outside the gene matches: 17. The CDR3 runs 19 residues. Germline CDR1 LGHNA, CDR2 YNFKEQ. CDR3 nucleotide sequence: TGTGCCAGCAGCCAGATGGGACAGGGGTCTAGGGAATGGGTAGAGACCCAGTACTTC. Protein sequence: CASSQMGQGSREWVETQYF.

This clonotype has at least ten counts. This chain connects TRBV7-9 to TRBJ1-4; 7 bases match TRBD1. J gave up 11 bases and V 5 bases, and 14 bases lay outside the gene matches. CDR1 SEHNR and CDR2 FQNEAQ come from the germline V gene (reference sequence). CDR3 length: 15 residues. The CDR3 nucleotides read TGTGCCAGCAGCCTACAACAGGGGCGGTCAGAGAAACTGTTTTTT. This gives the protein CASSLQQGRSEKLFF.

This clonotype occurred a few times. The rearrangement joins TRBV9 to TRBJ1-1, with a tentative D call TRBD1 (5 bases). V shed 0 bases and J shed 3 bases, with 12 bases lying between them. CDR3 length equals 15 residues. Germline lookup yields CDR1 SGDLS and CDR2 YYNGEE. CDR3 sequence (DNA): TGTGCCAGCAGCGTAGATGGGAGAGGGGACACTGAAGCTTTCTTT. Translation gives CASSVDGRGDTEAFF.

This clonotype has just a few counts. This chain links TRBV12-3 or TRBV12-4 with TRBJ2-6; 9 bases are shared with TRBD2. CDR3 length: 16 amino acids. V lost 6 bases and J lost 3; bases outside the gene matches: 6. The DNA for the CDR3 is TGTGCCAGCAGGCTTAGCGGGGGAGGTGGGGCCAACGTCCTGACTTTC. The encoded protein is CASRLSGGGGANVLTF.

V gene TRBV29-1 combines with J gene TRBJ1-1, with 9 positions matching TRBD1. Germline V CDR1 and CDR2: SQVTM, ANQGSEA. The trim removed 5 bases at V and 5 bases at J, leaving 9 bases unmatched. This CDR3 comprises 14 residues. CDR3 nucleotides: TGCAGCGTTCCAAGGGGACAGGGAGGTACTGAAGCTTTCTTT. Translated: CSVPRGQGGTEAFF.

The gene calls are TRBV18 and TRBJ1-3, with 7 bases that match TRBD1. V shed 4 bases and J 3 bases; nucleotides not matched to a gene: 6. The CDR3 covers 15 residues. Germline V gene data show CDR1 as KGHSH and CDR2 as LQKENI. In nucleotides, the CDR3 is TGTGCCAGCTCACACCCAGGGGGAGGTGGAAACACCATATATTTT. This codes for CASSHPGGGGNTIYF.

This clonotype came up many times. This chain uses TRBV20-1 with TRBJ2-1, with D uncertain. This CDR3 has 15 residues. The V and J ends lost 5 bases and 2 bases respectively, with 16 bases between them. CDR1 is DFQATT and CDR2 is SNEGSKA in the germline V gene (reference sequence). CDR3 DNA sequence: TGCAGTGCTCCGCCGAGCCTTACCCCCTACAATGAGCAGTTCTTC. It specifies CSAPPSLTPYNEQFF.

This clonotype was detected many times. This sequence joins TRBV7-2 and TRBJ2-7; D is possibly TRBD1 (7 bases). The V end lost 1 base, the J end lost 3 bases, and 13 bases lay between the germline ends. Germline V gives CDR1 SGHTA, CDR2 FQGNSA. The CDR3 extends over 15 amino acids. The CDR3 nucleotides are TGTGCCAGCAGCTTAGTCGGTCAGGGGGGCTACGAGCAGTACTTC. Its protein product is CASSLVGQGGYEQYF.

This clonotype has ten or more counts. This chain joins TRBV30 and TRBJ1-1; the match to TRBD1 covers 7 bases. Germline-derived CDR1 and CDR2 are GTSNPN and SVGIG (reference sequence). The CDR3 is made up of 15 amino acids. The V gene end was trimmed by 3 bases and the J gene end by 5 bases; junction bases not matched to a gene: 12. This CDR3 is CAWSRDRRVGTEAFF. CDR3 nucleotides: TGTGCCTGGAGCCGGGACAGACGGGTGGGGACTGAAGCTTTCTTT.

This clonotype was seen ten or more times. The rearrangement joins TRBV6-1 to TRBJ2-7; 8 positions agree with TRBD1. Germline loops: CDR1 MNHNS, CDR2 SASEGT. V lost 10 bases and J lost 3; bases outside the gene matches: 14. The CDR3 contains 15 residues. CDR3 bases: TGTGCCATCATCTACACCGGGACAGGAGTCTACGAGCAGTACTTC. This sequence encodes CAIIYTGTGVYEQYF.

In the case of this clonotype: The germline gene is not matched at one end of the junction; a read error may be the cause. This rearrangement joins TRBV7-6 to TRBJ2-7; D is perhaps TRBD2 (7 bases). Germline V gene data show CDR1 as SGHVS and CDR2 as FNYEAQ. The length of the CDR3 is 15 residues. CDR3: CAGSLEGGATYEQYF. Written as DNA, the CDR3 is TGTGCCGGCAGCCTGGAGGGGGGGGCCACCTACGAGCAGTACTTC. Drawing the rest from reference TRBV7-6 and TRBJ2-7, the complete variable domain is GAGVSQSPRYKVTKRGQDVALRCDPISGHVSLYWYRQALGQGPEFLTYFNYEAQQDKSGLPNDRFSAERPEGSISTLTIQRTEQRDSAMYRCAGSLEGGATYEQYFGPGTRLTVT.

In its sample, this clonotype was seen many times. This chain joins TRBV15 and TRBJ2-1; D unclear. Germline CDR1 is LNHNV and CDR2 is YYDKDF (reference sequence). The CDR3 consists of 13 residues. The germline V and J ends were trimmed by 4 bases and 7 bases, with 11 bases remaining between them. The CDR3 spells CATSKTTENEQFF. In nucleotides, the CDR3 is TGTGCCACCAGCAAGACGACTGAAAATGAGCAGTTCTTC.

This clonotype came up a few times. A much larger clone sits a single nucleotide away, making a read error possible. The gene calls are TRBV18 and TRBJ2-3, with D possibly matching TRBD1 (5 bases). The V gene's germline CDR1 is KGHSH and CDR2 LQKENI. This CDR3 contains 14 residues. The CDR3 DNA reads TGTGCCAGCTCACCTTCGATAGGCACAGGTACGCAGTATTTT. It translates to CASSPSIGTGTQYF. Full variable domain (rest looked up from reference TRBV18 and TRBJ2-3): NAGVMQNPRHLVRRRGQEARLRCSPMKGHSHVYWYRQLPEEGLKFMVYLQKENIIDESGMPKERFSAEFPKEGPSILRIQQVVRGDSAAYFCASSPSIGTGTQYFGPGTRLTVL.